Sequencing of this T cell receptor (beta chain) was carried out in a study of CD8 T cells in ankylosing spondylitis. Notes on the study in general: Before this, some motif variants had been reported in reactive arthritis synovial fluid and blood. What seemed typical of ankylosing spondylitis blood was a TCR beta motif built from about 8 highly homologous variants.

A note on this clonotype: Its antigen remains unidentified.

From the 5' RACE reads, TCRdb called clonotypes with MiXCR, one entry per CDR3 protein. This sample yields just under 350,000 distinct CDR3 sequences, of which around 15% are seen a single time; about 1% belongs to the top ten. Material for sequencing was blood, either unsorted or a sorted T cell fraction (not recorded which). The source of this sequence is a male donor with ankylosing spondylitis or in good health (not recorded which).

CDR3 coding DNA: TGCAGTGCCGCGGCTAGCGGGGGGGCGTACAATGAGCAGTTCTTC. Amino acid sequence: CSAAASGGAYNEQFF. The rearrangement links TRBV20-1 to TRBJ2-1; 12 bases map to TRBD2. CDR3 length equals 15 residues. Germline V lookup: CDR1 DFQATT, CDR2 SNEGSKA (reference sequence). The V gene end was trimmed by 6 bases and the J gene end by 4 bases; junction bases not matched to a gene: 7.